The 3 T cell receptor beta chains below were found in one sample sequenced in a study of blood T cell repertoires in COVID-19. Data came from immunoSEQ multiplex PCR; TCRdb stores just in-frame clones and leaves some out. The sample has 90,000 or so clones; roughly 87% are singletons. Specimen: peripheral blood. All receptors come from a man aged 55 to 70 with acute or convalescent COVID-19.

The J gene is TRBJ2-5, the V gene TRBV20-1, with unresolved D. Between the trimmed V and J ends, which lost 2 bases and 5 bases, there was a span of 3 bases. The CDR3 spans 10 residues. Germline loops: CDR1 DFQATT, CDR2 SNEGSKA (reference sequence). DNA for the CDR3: TGCAGTGCTAGACGGGAGACCCAGTACTTC. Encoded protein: CSARRETQYF.

The CDR3 reads CASTTGTHNTEAFF. The DNA of the CDR3 is TGTGCCAGCACTACCGGGACTCACAACACTGAAGCTTTCTTT. V gene TRBV27 combines with J gene TRBJ1-1, with a possible D match to TRBD1 (5 bases). The CDR3 runs 14 residues. CDR1 and CDR2 from the germline V gene are MNHEY and SMNVEV (reference sequence). V was cut by 7 bases and J by 2 bases, with 14 bases left in between.

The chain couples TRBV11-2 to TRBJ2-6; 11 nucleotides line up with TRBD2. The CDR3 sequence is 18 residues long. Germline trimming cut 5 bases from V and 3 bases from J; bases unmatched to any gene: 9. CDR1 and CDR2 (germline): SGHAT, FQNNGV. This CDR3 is CASSARLAGGLGANVLTF. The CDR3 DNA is TGTGCCAGCAGCGCCAGGTTAGCGGGAGGGCTTGGGGCCAACGTCCTGACTTTC.